The present T cell receptor (beta chain) was sequenced within a study of blood T cell repertoires in COVID-19. About the research overall: Sites across the United States, Italy and Spain contributed samples from acute and convalescent COVID-19. PBMCs, B-cell-depleted T cells, or T cells provided the cDNA or gDNA that made up the material.

Original processing methods: Cell counts per sample came from amplifying reference gene primers. The table came from immunoSEQ multiplex PCR; TCRdb's copy has only in-frame clones and leaves some out. From that table come the V and J calls and clone size; the DNA was used to work out D and trimming. The data contain 200,000 to 250,000 clones, over 75% of them seen just once; the ten biggest clones take up 9.5% to 15%. The V and J ends lost 0 bases and 3 bases respectively, with 21 bases between them. CDR3 length: 18 residues. Per the germline V gene, CDR1 is MGHRA and CDR2 is YSYEKL. V usage is TRBV4-1 and J usage is TRBJ2-7; tentative D call: TRBD1 (8 bases). The sample taken for sequencing was peripheral blood. The clonotype was recovered from a human donor in a cohort sampled during active COVID-19. The CDR3 bases are TGCGCCAGCAGCCAAGATGGGGGGGAGACAGGGGTGGGCTACGAGCAGTACTTC. It translates to CASSQDGGETGVGYEQYF.